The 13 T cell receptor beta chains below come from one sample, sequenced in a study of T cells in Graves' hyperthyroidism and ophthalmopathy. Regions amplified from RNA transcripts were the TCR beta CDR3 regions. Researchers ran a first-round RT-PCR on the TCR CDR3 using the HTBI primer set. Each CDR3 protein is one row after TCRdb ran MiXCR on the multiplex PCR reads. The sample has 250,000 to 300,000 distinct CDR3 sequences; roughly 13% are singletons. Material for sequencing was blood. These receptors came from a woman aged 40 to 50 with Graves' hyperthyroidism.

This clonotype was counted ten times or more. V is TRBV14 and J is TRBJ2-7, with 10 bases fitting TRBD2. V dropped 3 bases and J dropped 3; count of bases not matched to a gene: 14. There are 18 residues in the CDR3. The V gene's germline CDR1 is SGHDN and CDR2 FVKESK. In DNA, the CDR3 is TGTGCCAGCAGCCAGGGCGTAGGGAAGCGGGAGGGCGACTACGAGCAGTACTTC. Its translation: CASSQGVGKREGDYEQYF. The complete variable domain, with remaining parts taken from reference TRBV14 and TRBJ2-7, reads EAGVTQFPSHSVIEKGQTVTLRCDPISGHDNLYWYRRVMGKEIKFLLHFVKESKQDESGMPNNRFLAERTGGTYSTLKVQPAELEDSGVYFCASSQGVGKREGDYEQYFGPGTRLTVT.

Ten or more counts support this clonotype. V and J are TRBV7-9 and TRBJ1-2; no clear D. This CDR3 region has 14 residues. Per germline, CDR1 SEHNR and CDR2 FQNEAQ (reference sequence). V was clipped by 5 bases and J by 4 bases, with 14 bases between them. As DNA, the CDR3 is TGTGCCAGCAGCCCTCCCCGGTACCGCTATGGCTACACCTTC. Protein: CASSPPRYRYGYTF.

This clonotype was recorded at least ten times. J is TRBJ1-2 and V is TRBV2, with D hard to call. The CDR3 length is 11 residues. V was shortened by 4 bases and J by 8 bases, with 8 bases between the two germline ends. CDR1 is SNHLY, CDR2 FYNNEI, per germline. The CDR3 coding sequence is TGTGCCAGCAGTGCGCGTGGAGGCTACACCTTC. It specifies CASSARGGYTF.

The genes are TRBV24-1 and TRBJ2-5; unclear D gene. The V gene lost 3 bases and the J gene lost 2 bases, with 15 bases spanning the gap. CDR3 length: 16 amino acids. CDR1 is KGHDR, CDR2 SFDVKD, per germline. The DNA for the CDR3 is TGTGCCACCAGTGATCCCAACTGGACGGATCAAGAGACCCAGTACTTC. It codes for CATSDPNWTDQETQYF.

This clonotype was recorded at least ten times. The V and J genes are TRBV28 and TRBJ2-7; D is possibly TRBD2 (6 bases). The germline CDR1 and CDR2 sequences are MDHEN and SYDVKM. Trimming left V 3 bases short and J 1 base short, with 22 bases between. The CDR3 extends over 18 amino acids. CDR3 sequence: CASSFGGDLFDSSYEQYF. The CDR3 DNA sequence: TGTGCCAGCAGTTTCGGGGGTGATTTGTTCGACAGTTCCTACGAGCAGTACTTC.

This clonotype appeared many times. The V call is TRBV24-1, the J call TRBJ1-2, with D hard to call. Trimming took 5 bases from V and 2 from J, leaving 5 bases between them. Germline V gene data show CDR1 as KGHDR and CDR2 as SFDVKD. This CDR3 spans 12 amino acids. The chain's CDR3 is CATSAGNYGYTF. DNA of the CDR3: TGTGCCACCAGTGCCGGAAACTATGGCTACACCTTC.

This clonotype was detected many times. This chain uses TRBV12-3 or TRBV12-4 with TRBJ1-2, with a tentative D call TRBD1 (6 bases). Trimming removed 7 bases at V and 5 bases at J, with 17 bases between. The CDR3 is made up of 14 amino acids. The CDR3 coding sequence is TGTGCCAGCACCATGGACAGTACGTATTATGGCTACACCTTC. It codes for CASTMDSTYYGYTF.

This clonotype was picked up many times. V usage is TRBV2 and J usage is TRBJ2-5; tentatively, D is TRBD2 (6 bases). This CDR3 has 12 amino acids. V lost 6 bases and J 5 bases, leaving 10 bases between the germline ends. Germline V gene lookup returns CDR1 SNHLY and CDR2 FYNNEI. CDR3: CASSGTWETQYF. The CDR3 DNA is TGTGCCAGCAGCGGGACTTGGGAGACCCAGTACTTC.

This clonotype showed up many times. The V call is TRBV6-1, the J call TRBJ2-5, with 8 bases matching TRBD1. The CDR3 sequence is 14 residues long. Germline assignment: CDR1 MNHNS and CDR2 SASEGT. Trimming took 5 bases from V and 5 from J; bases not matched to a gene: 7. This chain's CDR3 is CASSRSGGDETQYF. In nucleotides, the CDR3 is TGTGCCAGCAGTCGCTCAGGGGGCGACGAGACCCAGTACTTC.

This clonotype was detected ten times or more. In DNA form, the CDR3 reads TGTGCCAGCAGCTCGATTAGGGGGAATGAGCAGTTCTTC. This codes for CASSSIRGNEQFF. V is TRBV11-3 and J is TRBJ2-1; a possible D gene is TRBD1 (6 bases). Germline V gives CDR1 SGHNT, CDR2 YENEEA. There are 13 residues in the CDR3. Trimming left V 4 bases short and J 7 bases short, with 11 bases between.

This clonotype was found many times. CDR3 residues: CASSQVAQVGIYGYTF. DNA for the CDR3: TGTGCCAGCAGCCAAGTCGCTCAGGTTGGGATCTATGGCTACACCTTC. The V call is TRBV3-1, the J call TRBJ1-2; no definite D call. The V and J ends lost 1 base and 4 bases respectively, with 16 bases between them. Germline CDR1 LGHDT, CDR2 YNNKEL (reference sequence). The CDR3 is made up of 16 amino acids. The full variable domain, in which reference TRBV3-1 and TRBJ1-2 provide the parts outside the CDR3, is DTAVSQTPKYLVTQMGNDKSIKCEQNLGHDTMYWYKQDSKKFLKIMFSYNNKELIINETVPNRFSPKSPDKAHLNLHINSLELGDSAVYFCASSQVAQVGIYGYTFGSGTRLTVV.

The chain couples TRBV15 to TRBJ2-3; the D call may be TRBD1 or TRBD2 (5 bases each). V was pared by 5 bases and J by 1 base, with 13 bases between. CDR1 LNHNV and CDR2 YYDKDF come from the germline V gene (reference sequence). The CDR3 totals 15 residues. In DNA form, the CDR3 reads TGTGCCACCAGCGCCGCTTCGGGGCGCACAGATACGCAGTATTTT. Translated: CATSAASGRTDTQYF.

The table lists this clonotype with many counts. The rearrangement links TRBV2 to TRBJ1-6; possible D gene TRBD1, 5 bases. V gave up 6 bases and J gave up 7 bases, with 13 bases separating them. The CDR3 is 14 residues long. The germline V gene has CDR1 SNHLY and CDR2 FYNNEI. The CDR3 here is CASRTGTSNSPLHF. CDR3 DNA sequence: TGTGCCAGCAGGACCGGGACTTCGAATTCACCCCTCCACTTT.